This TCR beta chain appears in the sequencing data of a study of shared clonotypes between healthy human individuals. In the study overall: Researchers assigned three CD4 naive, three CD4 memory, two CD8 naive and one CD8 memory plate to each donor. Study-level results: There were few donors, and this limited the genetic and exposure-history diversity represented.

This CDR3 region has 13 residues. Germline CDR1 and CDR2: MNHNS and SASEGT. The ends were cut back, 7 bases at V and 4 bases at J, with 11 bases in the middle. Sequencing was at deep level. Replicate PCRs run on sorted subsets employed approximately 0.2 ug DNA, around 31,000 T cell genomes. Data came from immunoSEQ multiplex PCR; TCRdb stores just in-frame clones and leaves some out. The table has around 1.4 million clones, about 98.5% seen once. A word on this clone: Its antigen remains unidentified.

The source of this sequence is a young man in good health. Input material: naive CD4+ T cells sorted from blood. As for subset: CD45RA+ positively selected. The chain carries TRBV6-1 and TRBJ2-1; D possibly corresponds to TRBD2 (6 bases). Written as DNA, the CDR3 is TGTGCCAGCACCCGGGACTTATACAATGAGCAGTTCTTC. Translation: CASTRDLYNEQFF.